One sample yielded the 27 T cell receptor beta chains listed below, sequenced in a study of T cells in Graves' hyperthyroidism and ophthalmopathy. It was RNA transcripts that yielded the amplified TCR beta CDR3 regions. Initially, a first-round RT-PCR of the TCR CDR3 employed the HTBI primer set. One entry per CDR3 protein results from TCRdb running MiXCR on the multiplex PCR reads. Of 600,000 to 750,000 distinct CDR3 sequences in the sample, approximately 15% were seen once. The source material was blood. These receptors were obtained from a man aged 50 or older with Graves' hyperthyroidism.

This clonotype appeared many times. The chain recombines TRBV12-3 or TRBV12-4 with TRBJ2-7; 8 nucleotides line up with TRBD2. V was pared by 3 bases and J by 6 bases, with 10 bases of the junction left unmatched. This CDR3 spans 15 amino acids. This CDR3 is CASSFGSSGSTEQYF. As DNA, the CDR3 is TGTGCCAGCAGTTTTGGATCCAGCGGGAGTACCGAGCAGTACTTC.

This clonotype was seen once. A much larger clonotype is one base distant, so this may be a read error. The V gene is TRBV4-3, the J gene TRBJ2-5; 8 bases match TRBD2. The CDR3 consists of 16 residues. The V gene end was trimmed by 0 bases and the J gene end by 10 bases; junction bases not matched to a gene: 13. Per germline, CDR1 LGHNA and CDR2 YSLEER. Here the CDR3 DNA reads TGCGCCAGCAGCCAAGATAGCCTAGCGGGCCTTTTGGTCCAGTACTTC. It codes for CASSQDSLAGLLVQYF.

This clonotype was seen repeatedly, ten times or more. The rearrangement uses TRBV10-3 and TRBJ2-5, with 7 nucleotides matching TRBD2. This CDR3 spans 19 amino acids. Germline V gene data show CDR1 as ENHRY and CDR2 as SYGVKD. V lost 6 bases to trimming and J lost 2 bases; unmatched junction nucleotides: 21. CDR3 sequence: CAIRGDQGSASGVQETQYF. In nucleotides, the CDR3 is TGTGCCATCAGAGGGGATCAGGGTTCCGCCAGCGGGGTACAAGAGACCCAGTACTTC.

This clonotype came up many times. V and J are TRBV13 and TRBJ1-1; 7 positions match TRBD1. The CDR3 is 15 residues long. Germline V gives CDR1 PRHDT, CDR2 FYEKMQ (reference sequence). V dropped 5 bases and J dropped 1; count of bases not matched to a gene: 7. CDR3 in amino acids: CASSPDRTGNTEAFF. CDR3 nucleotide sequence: TGTGCCAGCAGCCCGGACCGGACAGGGAACACTGAAGCTTTCTTT.

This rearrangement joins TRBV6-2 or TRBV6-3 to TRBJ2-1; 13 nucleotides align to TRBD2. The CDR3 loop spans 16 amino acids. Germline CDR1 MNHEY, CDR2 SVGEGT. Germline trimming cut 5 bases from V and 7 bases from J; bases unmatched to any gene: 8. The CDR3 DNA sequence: TGTGCCAGCAGTATATCGGGACTAGCGGGACGGAATGAGCAGTTCTTC. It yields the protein CASSISGLAGRNEQFF.

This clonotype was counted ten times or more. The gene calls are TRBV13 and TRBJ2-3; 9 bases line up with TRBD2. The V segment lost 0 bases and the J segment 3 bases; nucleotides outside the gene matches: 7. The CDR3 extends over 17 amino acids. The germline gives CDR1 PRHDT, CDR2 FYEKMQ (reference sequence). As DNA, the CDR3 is TGTGCCAGCAGCTTAGGCCGTGGTAGCGGGAGAACAGATACGCAGTATTTT. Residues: CASSLGRGSGRTDTQYF.

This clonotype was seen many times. As DNA, the CDR3 is TGCGCCAGCAGATTATCCCCCTCGGACGCAGATACGCAGTATTTT. This sequence encodes CASRLSPSDADTQYF. The chain joins TRBV5-1 to TRBJ2-3; D unresolved. V dropped 5 bases and J dropped 4 bases, with 17 bases sitting between them. Germline CDR1 SGHRS, CDR2 YFSETQ. There are 15 residues in the CDR3.

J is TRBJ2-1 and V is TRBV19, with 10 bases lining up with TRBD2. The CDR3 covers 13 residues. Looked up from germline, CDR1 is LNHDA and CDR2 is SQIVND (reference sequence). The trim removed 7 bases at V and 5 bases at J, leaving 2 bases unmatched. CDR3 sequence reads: CASISGRDNEQFF. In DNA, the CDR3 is TGTGCCAGTATAAGCGGGAGGGACAATGAGCAGTTCTTC. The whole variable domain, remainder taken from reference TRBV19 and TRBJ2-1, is DGGITQSPKYLFRKEGQNVTLSCEQNLNHDAMYWYRQDPGQGLRLIYYSQIVNDFQKGDIAEGYSVSREKKESFPLTVTSAQKNPTAFYLCASISGRDNEQFFGPGTRLTVL.

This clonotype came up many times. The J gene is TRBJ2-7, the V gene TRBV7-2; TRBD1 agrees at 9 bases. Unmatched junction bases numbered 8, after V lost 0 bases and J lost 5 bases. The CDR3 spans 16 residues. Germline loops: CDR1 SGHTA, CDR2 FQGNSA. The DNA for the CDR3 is TGTGCCAGCAGCTTAGCTATAGGACAGGGGTTCCACGAGCAGTACTTC. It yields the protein CASSLAIGQGFHEQYF.

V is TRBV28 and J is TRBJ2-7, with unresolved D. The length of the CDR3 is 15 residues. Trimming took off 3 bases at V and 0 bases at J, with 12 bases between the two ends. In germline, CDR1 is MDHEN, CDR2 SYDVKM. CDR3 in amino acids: CASSLILQSSYEQYF. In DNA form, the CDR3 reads TGTGCCAGCAGTTTGATTCTCCAAAGCTCCTACGAGCAGTACTTC.

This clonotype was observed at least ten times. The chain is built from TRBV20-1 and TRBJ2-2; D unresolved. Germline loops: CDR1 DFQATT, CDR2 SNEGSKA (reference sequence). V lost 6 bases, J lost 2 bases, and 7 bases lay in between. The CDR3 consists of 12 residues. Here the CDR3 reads CSATQNTGELFF. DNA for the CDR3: TGCAGTGCCACCCAAAACACCGGGGAGCTGTTTTTT.

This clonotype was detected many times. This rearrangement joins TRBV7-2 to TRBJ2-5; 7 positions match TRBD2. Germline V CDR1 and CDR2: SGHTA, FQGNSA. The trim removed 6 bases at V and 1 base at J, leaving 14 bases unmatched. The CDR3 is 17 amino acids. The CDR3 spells CASSLRWTRLRQETQYF. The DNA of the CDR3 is TGTGCCAGCAGTCTGAGATGGACTAGACTACGCCAAGAGACCCAGTACTTC.

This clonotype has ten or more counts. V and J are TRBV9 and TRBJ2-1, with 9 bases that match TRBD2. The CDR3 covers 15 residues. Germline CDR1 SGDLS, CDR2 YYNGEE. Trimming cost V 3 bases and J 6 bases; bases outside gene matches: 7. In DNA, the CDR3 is TGTGCCAGCAGCGCCGGACTAGCGAGCCTCAATGAGCAGTTCTTC. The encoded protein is CASSAGLASLNEQFF.

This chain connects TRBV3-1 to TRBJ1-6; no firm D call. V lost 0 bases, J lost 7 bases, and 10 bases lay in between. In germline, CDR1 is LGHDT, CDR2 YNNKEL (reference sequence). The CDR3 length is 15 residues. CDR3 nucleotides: TGTGCCAGCAGCCAAGATGCAAGGTTCAATTCACCCCTCCACTTT. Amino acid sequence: CASSQDARFNSPLHF.

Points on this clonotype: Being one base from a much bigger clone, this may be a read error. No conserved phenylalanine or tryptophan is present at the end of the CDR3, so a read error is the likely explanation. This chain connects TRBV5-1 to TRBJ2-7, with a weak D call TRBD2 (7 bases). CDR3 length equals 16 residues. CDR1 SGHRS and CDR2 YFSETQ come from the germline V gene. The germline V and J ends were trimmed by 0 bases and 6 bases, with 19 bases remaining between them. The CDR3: CASSLGGGGGMLEQYS. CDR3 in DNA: TGCGCCAGCAGCTTGGGAGGCGGGGGCGGCATGCTCGAGCAGTACTCC.

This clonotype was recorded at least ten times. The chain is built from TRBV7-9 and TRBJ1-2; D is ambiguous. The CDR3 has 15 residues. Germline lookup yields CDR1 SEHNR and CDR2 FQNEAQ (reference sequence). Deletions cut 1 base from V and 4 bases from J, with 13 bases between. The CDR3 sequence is CASSLGSTGVYGYTF. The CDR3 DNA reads TGTGCCAGCAGCTTAGGGTCGACTGGGGTCTATGGCTACACCTTC. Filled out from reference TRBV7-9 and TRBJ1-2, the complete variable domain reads DTGVSQNPRHKITKRGQNVTFRCDPISEHNRLYWYRQTLGQGPEFLTYFQNEAQLEKSRLLSDRFSAERPKGSFSTLEIQRTEQGDSAMYLCASSLGSTGVYGYTFGSGTRLTVV.

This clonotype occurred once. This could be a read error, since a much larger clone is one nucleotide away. The CDR3 DNA sequence: TGTGCCAGCAGTTGGGGGGGGACTAACGCCGACGAGCAGTACTTC. This sequence encodes CASSWGGTNADEQYF. The chain uses TRBV2 and TRBJ2-7; 7 bases agree with TRBD2. V lost 5 bases and J lost 5; bases outside the gene matches: 12. Germline assignment: CDR1 SNHLY and CDR2 FYNNEI. This CDR3 is built from 15 residues.

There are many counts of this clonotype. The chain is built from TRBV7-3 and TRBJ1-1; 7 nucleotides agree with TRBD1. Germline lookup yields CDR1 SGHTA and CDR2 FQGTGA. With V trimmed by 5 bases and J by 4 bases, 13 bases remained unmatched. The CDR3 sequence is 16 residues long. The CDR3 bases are TGTGCCAGCAGCCGAGGGACAGCCCCTGGGGCCACTGAAGCTTTCTTT. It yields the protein CASSRGTAPGATEAFF.

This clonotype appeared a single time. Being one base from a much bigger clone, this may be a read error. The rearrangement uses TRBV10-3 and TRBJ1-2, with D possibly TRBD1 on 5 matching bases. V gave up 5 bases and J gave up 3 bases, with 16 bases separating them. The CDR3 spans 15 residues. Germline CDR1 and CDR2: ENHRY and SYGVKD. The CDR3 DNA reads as TGTGCCATCAGTTTGGGCCGCGCCAGGGACTATGGCTACACCTTC. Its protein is CAISLGRARDYGYTF.

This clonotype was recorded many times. The chain's CDR3 is CASSLDPEGRVPYF. Written as DNA, the CDR3 is TGTGCCAGCAGCTTAGATCCGGAGGGACGAGTGCCGTACTTC. The chain joins TRBV11-2 to TRBJ2-7, with a possible D match to TRBD2 (6 bases). V gave up 0 bases and J gave up 12 bases, with 18 bases separating them. CDR1 is SGHAT and CDR2 is FQNNGV in the germline V gene. The CDR3 runs 14 residues.

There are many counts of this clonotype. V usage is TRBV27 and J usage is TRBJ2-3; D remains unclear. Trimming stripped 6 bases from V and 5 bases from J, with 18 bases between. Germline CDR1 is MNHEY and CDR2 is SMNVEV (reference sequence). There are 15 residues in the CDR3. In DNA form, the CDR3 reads TGTGCCAGCAGGCCATGGTACACCCTAAAAGATACGCAGTATTTT. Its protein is CASRPWYTLKDTQYF.

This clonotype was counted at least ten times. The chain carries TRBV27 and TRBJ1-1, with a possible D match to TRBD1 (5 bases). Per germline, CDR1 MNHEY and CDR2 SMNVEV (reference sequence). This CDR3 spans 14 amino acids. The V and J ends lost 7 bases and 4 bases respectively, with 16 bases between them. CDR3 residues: CASTIGEAITEAFF. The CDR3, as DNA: TGTGCCAGCACCATAGGGGAAGCAATCACTGAAGCTTTCTTT.

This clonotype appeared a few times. CDR3 sequence: CSVEDPRQGSYEQYF. DNA of the CDR3: TGCAGCGTTGAAGACCCACGACAGGGCTCCTACGAGCAGTACTTC. The rearrangement joins TRBV29-1 to TRBJ2-7, with TRBD1 matching over 7 bases. Germline CDR1 and CDR2: SQVTM and ANQGSEA. This CDR3 is 15 amino acids long. Trimming took 0 bases from V and 0 from J; bases not matched to a gene: 5.

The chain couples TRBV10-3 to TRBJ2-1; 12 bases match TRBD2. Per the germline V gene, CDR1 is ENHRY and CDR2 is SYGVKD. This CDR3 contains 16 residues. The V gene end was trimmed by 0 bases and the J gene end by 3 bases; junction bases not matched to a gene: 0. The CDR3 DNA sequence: TGTGCCATCAGTGAGTCGACTAGCGGGAGCTACAATGAGCAGTTCTTC. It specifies CAISESTSGSYNEQFF.

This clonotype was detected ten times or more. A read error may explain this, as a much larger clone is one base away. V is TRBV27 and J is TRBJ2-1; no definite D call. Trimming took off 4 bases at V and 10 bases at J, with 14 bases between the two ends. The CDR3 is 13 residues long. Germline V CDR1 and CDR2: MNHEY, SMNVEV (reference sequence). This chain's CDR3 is CASSSSQVKEQFF. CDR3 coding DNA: TGTGCCAGCAGTTCGAGCCAGGTAAAAGAGCAGTTCTTC.

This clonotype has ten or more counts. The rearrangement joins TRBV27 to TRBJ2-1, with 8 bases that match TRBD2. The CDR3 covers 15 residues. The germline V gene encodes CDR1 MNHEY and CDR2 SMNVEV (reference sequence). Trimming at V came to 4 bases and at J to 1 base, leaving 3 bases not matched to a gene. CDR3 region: CASSSVAGSYNEQFF. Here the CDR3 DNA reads TGTGCCAGCAGTTCGGTAGCGGGATCCTACAATGAGCAGTTCTTC.

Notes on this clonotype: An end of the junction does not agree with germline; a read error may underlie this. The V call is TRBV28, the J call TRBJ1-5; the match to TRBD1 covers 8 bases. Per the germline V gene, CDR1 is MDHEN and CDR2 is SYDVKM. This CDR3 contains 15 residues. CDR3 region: CAGSLFGQGNQPQHF. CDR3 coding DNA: TGTGCCGGCAGTCTATTCGGACAGGGAAATCAGCCCCAGCATTTT.